Below are 21 T cell receptor beta chains sequenced from a single sample in a study of blood T cell repertoires in COVID-19. The table came from immunoSEQ multiplex PCR; TCRdb's copy has only in-frame clones and leaves some out. The sample lists 99,000 or so clones, around 84% occurring once. The sample was peripheral blood. The receptors derive from a man aged 55-75 years with acute or convalescent COVID-19.

This clone occurred once. The chain joins TRBV19 to TRBJ2-1; D gene ambiguous. Per germline, CDR1 LNHDA and CDR2 SQIVND (reference sequence). This CDR3 region has 16 residues. V was trimmed by 5 bases and J by 0 bases, leaving 14 bases between them. The CDR3 region is CASSPVRAFSYNEQFF. For the CDR3, the DNA is TGTGCCAGTAGTCCCGTGAGAGCATTCTCCTACAATGAGCAGTTCTTC.

The chain combines TRBV6-4 with TRBJ1-1, with D possibly matching TRBD1 (5 bases). The V gene lost 7 bases and the J gene lost 4 bases, with 19 bases spanning the gap. In germline, CDR1 is MRHNA, CDR2 SNTAGT. There are 15 residues in the CDR3. The CDR3 DNA follows: TGTGCCAGCATATCCGACCCGGGGGTCGGCACTGAAGCTTTCTTT. It yields the protein CASISDPGVGTEAFF.

The chain employs TRBV4-3 and TRBJ1-2; weak D call: TRBD1 (5 bases). Trimming removed 3 bases from V and 5 bases from J, with 16 bases in between. The CDR3 covers 15 residues. CDR1 LGHNA and CDR2 YSLEER come from the germline V gene. The CDR3 bases are TGCGCCAGCAGCCATAGCAGGGATTTTGGGTATGGCTACACCTTC. It encodes CASSHSRDFGYGYTF.

A single count supports this clone. The J gene is TRBJ2-4, the V gene TRBV5-4, with 10 bases aligning to TRBD1. CDR1 and CDR2 (germline): SGHNT, YYREEE (reference sequence). J was trimmed by 8 bases and V by 2 bases; bases with no gene match: 10. This CDR3 spans 16 amino acids. CDR3: CASSFYRGDRGHIQYF. CDR3 nucleotides: TGTGCCAGCAGCTTTTATCGTGGGGACAGGGGACACATTCAGTACTTC.

The genes are TRBV5-1 and TRBJ1-2; D call uncertain. The V and J ends lost 2 bases and 3 bases respectively, with 14 bases between them. CDR1 is SGHRS, CDR2 YFSETQ, per germline. CDR3 length: 15 amino acids. The chain's CDR3 is CASSFTASNYYGYTF. In DNA form, the CDR3 reads TGCGCCAGCAGCTTCACCGCATCCAACTACTATGGCTACACCTTC.

This chain uses TRBV14 with TRBJ2-6; D perhaps matches TRBD1 (6 bases). CDR1 is SGHDN, CDR2 FVKESK, per germline. Trimming shortened V by 6 bases and J by 1 base, and 16 bases separated the two germline ends. The CDR3 sequence is 17 residues long. In DNA form, the CDR3 reads TGTGCCAGCAGACGCACAGGGAGAGAATCTGGGGCCAACGTCCTGACTTTC. Its protein is CASRRTGRESGANVLTF.

This clone was seen a single time. CDR3 nucleotides: TGTGCCAGCAGCTTAGCTAGGACTGGCAATGAGCAGTTCTTC. Residues: CASSLARTGNEQFF. The chain links TRBV7-6 to TRBJ2-1; possible D gene TRBD2, 5 bases. Trimming pared 0 bases from V and 6 bases from J, leaving 9 bases between. In germline, CDR1 is SGHVS, CDR2 FNYEAQ. The CDR3 totals 14 residues.

The CDR3 nucleotides are TGTGCCAGCAGTGTGGAAGCGGAATACTCCTACGAGCAGTACTTC. Its translation is CASSVEAEYSYEQYF. The genes are TRBV2 and TRBJ2-7, with D possibly TRBD2 on 5 matching bases. CDR3 size: 15 residues. Germline V gives CDR1 SNHLY, CDR2 FYNNEI. V was cut by 4 bases and J by 0 bases, with 13 bases left in between.

The J gene is TRBJ1-6, the V gene TRBV6-1, with D possibly TRBD1 on 5 matching bases. The CDR3 is 15 residues long. V dropped 0 bases and J dropped 9 bases, with 12 bases sitting between them. Germline V gene sequence: CDR1 MNHNS, CDR2 SASEGT. CDR3 sequence reads: CASSEAGGASSPLHF. The CDR3 DNA reads TGTGCCAGCAGTGAAGCGGGAGGGGCGAGTTCACCCCTCCACTTT.

The rearrangement joins TRBV28 to TRBJ1-2; TRBD1 matches 7 bases. Germline assignment: CDR1 MDHEN and CDR2 SYDVKM. The length of the CDR3 is 17 residues. Germline trimming cut 2 bases from V and 4 bases from J; bases unmatched to any gene: 13. CDR3 residues: CASSLRPQGIGSYGYTF. CDR3 in DNA: TGTGCCAGCAGTTTACGGCCACAGGGGATTGGCAGCTATGGCTACACCTTC.

This clone was detected a few times. The chain joins TRBV3-1 (or the pseudogene TRBV3-2) to TRBJ1-1, with TRBD1 matching 7 bases. The CDR3 length is 16 residues. The junction had 6 bases not matched to a gene; V was cut back by 0 bases and J by 2 bases. Germline-derived CDR1 and CDR2 are LGHDT and YNNKEL (reference sequence). The CDR3 DNA reads as TGTGCCAGCAGCCAAGATCGGCGACAGGGTAACACTGAAGCTTTCTTT. It specifies CASSQDRRQGNTEAFF.

The chain is built from TRBV24-1 and TRBJ2-7; 8 bases match TRBD1. Trimming at V came to 3 bases and at J to 2 bases, leaving 5 bases not matched to a gene. Germline V gene data show CDR1 as KGHDR and CDR2 as SFDVKD. The CDR3 loop spans 15 amino acids. DNA for the CDR3: TGTGCCACCAGTGATCCCCGGGACAGGCCCTACGAGCAGTACTTC. It translates to CATSDPRDRPYEQYF.

This clone was seen just once. The V and J genes are TRBV2 and TRBJ2-7; 9 nucleotides align to TRBD2. CDR1 and CDR2 from the germline V gene are SNHLY and FYNNEI. CDR3 length: 15 residues. Losses at the gene ends were 8 bases for V and 6 bases for J; bases not matched to a gene: 14. Written as DNA, the CDR3 is TGTGCCAGCGGGCAGGAACGGGCTAGCGGGGCCGAGCAGTACTTC. It yields the protein CASGQERASGAEQYF.

The V call is TRBV27, the J call TRBJ2-1; unclear D gene. Germline lookup yields CDR1 MNHEY and CDR2 SMNVEV (reference sequence). V was shortened by 3 bases and J by 10 bases, with 13 bases between the two germline ends. The CDR3 spans 13 residues. CDR3 DNA: TGTGCCAGCAGTTTCTGGTCCCGCCTAGAGCAGTTCTTC. The encoded protein is CASSFWSRLEQFF.

The CDR3 coding sequence is TGTGCCAGCTCACTGATGACGGGAAGTGGAGTCGGGAGGCCCTACGAGCAGTACTTC. Protein: CASSLMTGSGVGRPYEQYF. The gene calls are TRBV18 and TRBJ2-7; TRBD2 matches 7 bases. The CDR3 is made up of 19 amino acids. Germline V lookup: CDR1 KGHSH, CDR2 LQKENI. The trim removed 4 bases at V and 2 bases at J, leaving 20 bases unmatched.

The CDR3 region is CASSEVQGDTEAFF. CDR3 in DNA: TGTGCCAGCAGTGAAGTTCAGGGCGACACTGAAGCTTTCTTT. This chain connects TRBV6-1 to TRBJ1-1; perhaps TRBD1 as D (5 bases). Germline V CDR1 and CDR2: MNHNS, SASEGT. V was trimmed by 1 base and J by 3 bases, leaving 9 bases between them. The CDR3 is 14 residues long.

This clone showed up just a few times. The rearrangement uses TRBV18 and TRBJ1-1; a possible D gene is TRBD1 (6 bases). The V and J ends lost 2 bases and 0 bases respectively, with 16 bases between them. CDR3 length: 17 residues. CDR1 is KGHSH, CDR2 LQKENI, per germline. CDR3 sequence reads: CASSPIFFRGMNTEAFF. In nucleotides, the CDR3 is TGTGCCAGCTCACCAATCTTTTTCAGGGGTATGAACACTGAAGCTTTCTTT. The full variable domain, rest sourced from reference TRBV18 and TRBJ1-1, is NAGVMQNPRHLVRRRGQEARLRCSPMKGHSHVYWYRQLPEEGLKFMVYLQKENIIDESGMPKERFSAEFPKEGPSILRIQQVVRGDSAAYFCASSPIFFRGMNTEAFFGQGTRLTVV.

The chain carries TRBV10-1 and TRBJ1-5; D uncertain. Deletions cut 0 bases from V and 6 bases from J, with 12 bases between. CDR1 is WNHNN, CDR2 SYGVQD, per germline (reference sequence). The CDR3 has 15 amino acids. The CDR3 sequence: CASSESGLAGQPQHF. CDR3 DNA: TGCGCCAGCAGTGAGTCTGGACTCGCGGGTCAGCCCCAGCATTTT.

The V call is TRBV12-3 or TRBV12-4, the J call TRBJ2-5, with a tentative D call TRBD2 (6 bases). This CDR3 contains 12 residues. V was shortened by 6 bases and J by 9 bases, with 14 bases between the two germline ends. The CDR3 sequence is CASSRSREAQYF. Here the CDR3 DNA reads TGTGCCAGCAGCCGCTCGAGGGAGGCCCAGTACTTC.

This clone has a single count. V and J are TRBV10-3 and TRBJ2-1; possible D gene TRBD1, 6 bases. CDR1 is ENHRY and CDR2 is SYGVKD in the germline V gene. This CDR3 has 16 amino acids. V gave up 2 bases and J gave up 7 bases, with 18 bases separating them. The CDR3 DNA sequence: TGTGCCATCAGTGAGGTAGGACAGAGCCCTCGGAATGAGCAGTTCTTC. The encoded protein is CAISEVGQSPRNEQFF.

The genes are TRBV11-2 and TRBJ1-1, with D possibly being TRBD1 (6 bases). V was shortened by 2 bases and J by 7 bases, with 14 bases between the two germline ends. CDR1 is SGHAT and CDR2 is FQNNGV in the germline V gene. This CDR3 spans 14 amino acids. CDR3 amino acids: CASSLLQTRGEAFF. The DNA of the CDR3 is TGTGCCAGCAGCTTACTCCAAACCAGGGGTGAAGCTTTCTTT.